This T cell receptor (beta chain) emerged from a study of cytomegalovirus exposure and HLA in healthy donors. Study-level information: Earlier results showed 117 million unique TCR beta sequences derived from approximately 180 million T cells.

The PCR contained 60 Vbeta and 13 Jbeta primers. Assay used: immunoSEQ multiplex PCR; TCRdb lists only in-frame clones, some missing. In the table there are about 69,000 clones, 75% to 80% of which are singletons. Trimming cost V 2 bases and J 4 bases; bases outside gene matches: 8. CDR3 length: 16 amino acids. CDR1 and CDR2 from the germline V gene are SSHAT and FNYEAQ (reference sequence). Whole-study findings and limits: An Asian-associated ancestry cluster reportedly showed fewer N-insertions than the roughly 670-donor mean in a later analysis.

Details on this clone: What it binds is not known.

The receptor's source is a man between 18 and 35 years old in good health and CMV-seronegative. Sequencing was done on a sample of PBMCs. The chain carries TRBV7-7 and TRBJ2-5, with TRBD2 matching 9 bases. The CDR3 loop reads CASSLSGGRGGETQYF. CDR3 sequence (DNA): TGTGCCAGCAGCTTAAGCGGGGGGCGAGGGGGAGAGACCCAGTACTTC.